The 30 T cell receptor beta chains below all came from one sample that was sequenced in a study of cytomegalovirus exposure and HLA in healthy donors. Generated by immunoSEQ multiplex PCR, the TCRdb table keeps only in-frame clones and is missing some. This sample has about 240,000 clones; just under 90% occur once, and the top ten carry 2% to 3%. Sequenced: PBMCs. All receptors come from a man aged 18 to 30 in good health and CMV-seronegative.

The chain joins TRBV6-1 to TRBJ1-2; TRBD1 agrees at 8 bases. This CDR3 is built from 13 residues. The germline V gene encodes CDR1 MNHNS and CDR2 SASEGT. V was clipped by 6 bases and J by 6 bases; unmatched bases: 6. CDR3: CASRLGQVDGYTF. CDR3 in DNA: TGTGCCAGCAGGTTGGGACAGGTGGATGGCTACACCTTC.

This clone occurred a few times. The genes are TRBV5-1 and TRBJ1-5; 7 nucleotides agree with TRBD1. The trim removed 4 bases at V and 4 bases at J, leaving 5 bases unmatched. In germline, CDR1 is SGHRS, CDR2 YFSETQ. CDR3 size: 14 residues. The CDR3 DNA follows: TGCGCCAGCAGCCCGACAGGGTCGAATCAGCCCCAGCATTTT. Protein: CASSPTGSNQPQHF.

This chain connects TRBV7-9 to TRBJ2-7; D perhaps matches TRBD1 (5 bases). V was shortened by 3 bases and J by 2 bases, with 17 bases between the two germline ends. The CDR3 loop spans 16 amino acids. Germline values: CDR1 SEHNR, CDR2 FQNEAQ (reference sequence). In nucleotides, the CDR3 is TGTGCCAGCAGCTTGCCGGCAGGGTCCAGCCCCTACGAGCAGTACTTC. It yields the protein CASSLPAGSSPYEQYF. The full variable domain, in which reference TRBV7-9 and TRBJ2-7 provide the parts outside the CDR3, is DTGVSQNPRHKITKRGQNVTFRCDPISEHNRLYWYRQTLGQGPEFLTYFQNEAQLEKSRLLSDRFSAERPKGSFSTLEIQRTEQGDSAMYLCASSLPAGSSPYEQYFGPGTRLTVT.

A remark on this clone: The limits of the CDR3 on the DNA are not certain, so only TCRdb's listed CDR3 is given. V is TRBV5-1 and J is TRBJ2-1; TRBD1, the table's D call, lacks a check against the DNA. The CDR3 spans 14 amino acids, including both terminal residues. Germline V lookup: CDR1 SGHRS, CDR2 YFSETQ. CDR3 sequence: CASSYSGQGDEQFF.

This clone was counted between two and nine times. This chain connects TRBV7-2 to TRBJ2-7, with a possible D match to TRBD1 (5 bases). CDR1 SGHTA and CDR2 FQGNSA come from the germline V gene. V was cut by 5 bases and J by 6 bases, with 20 bases left in between. This CDR3 has 15 amino acids. The CDR3 sequence is CASSVEFSLRGEQYF. DNA for the CDR3: TGTGCCAGCAGCGTAGAGTTCTCCCTAAGGGGCGAGCAGTACTTC.

The chain links TRBV5-1 to TRBJ2-3; D is uncertain. CDR3 length: 13 residues. Germline CDR1 reads SGHRS; CDR2 reads YFSETQ. Trimming pared 1 base from V and 3 bases from J, leaving 6 bases between. The CDR3, as DNA: TGCGCCAGCAGCTTGATCAGTACAGATACGCAGTATTTT. Translation: CASSLISTDTQYF.

This chain connects TRBV27 to TRBJ1-2, with 12 bases identical to TRBD1. Per germline, CDR1 MNHEY and CDR2 SMNVEV (reference sequence). J lost 4 bases, V lost 5 bases, and 5 bases had no gene match. This CDR3 has 15 residues. The CDR3 coding sequence is TGTGCCAGCAGTCCCGGGACAGGGGGCGTCTATGGCTACACCTTC. Amino acids: CASSPGTGGVYGYTF.

By its share, this clone is medium-sized. The rearrangement joins TRBV21-1 to TRBJ2-1; the table's TRBD2 call for D was not verified on the DNA. TRBV21-1 represents a pseudogene. The CDR3 is 10 residues long. CDR3 loop: CASSGSEQFF. The CDR3 DNA follows: TGTGCCAGCAGCGGGAGTGAGCAGTTCTTC.

This chain connects TRBV6-5 to TRBJ2-3, with D tentatively TRBD2 (6 bases). Germline V lookup: CDR1 MNHEY, CDR2 SVGAGI. The CDR3 covers 13 residues. V dropped 5 bases and J dropped 2 bases, with 8 bases sitting between them. Written as DNA, the CDR3 is TGTGCCAGCAGTCTAGCGATCACAGATACGCAGTATTTT. It is translated as CASSLAITDTQYF.

This clone was seen just once. V usage is TRBV11-2 and J usage is TRBJ1-1, with TRBD1 matching 7 bases. There are 14 residues in the CDR3. Germline trimming cut 4 bases from V and 3 bases from J; bases unmatched to any gene: 5. Germline V CDR1 and CDR2: SGHAT, FQNNGV. The CDR3 protein is CASSSQGRYTEAFF. The CDR3 DNA reads as TGTGCCAGCAGCTCACAGGGGCGATACACTGAAGCTTTCTTT.

V is TRBV6-6 and J is TRBJ1-6, with 9 bases identical to TRBD1. Germline values: CDR1 MNHNY, CDR2 SVGAGI (reference sequence). Trimming removed 8 bases from V and 8 bases from J; junction bases left unmatched: 7. CDR3 length equals 14 residues. The CDR3 is CASDSRQGDSPLHF. DNA for the CDR3: TGTGCCAGCGACTCCCGACAGGGGGATTCACCCCTCCACTTT.

The chain links TRBV30 to TRBJ2-7; 7 nucleotides align to TRBD2. The CDR3 spans 12 residues. In germline, CDR1 is GTSNPN, CDR2 SVGIG (reference sequence). After removal of 2 bases from V and 4 bases from J, the junction contained 2 bases not matched to a gene. The CDR3 DNA reads TGTGCCTGGAGTACTAGCGCTTACGAGCAGTACTTC. Translating it yields CAWSTSAYEQYF.

The rearrangement joins TRBV6-6 to TRBJ1-4; D is perhaps TRBD1 (5 bases). CDR1 and CDR2 from the germline V gene are MNHNY and SVGAGI (reference sequence). Trimming removed 0 bases from V and 7 bases from J, with 12 bases in between. This CDR3 is 15 amino acids long. The CDR3, as DNA: TGTGCCAGCAGTTACTCTTGGGCGGGGGGTGAAAAACTGTTTTTT. It is translated as CASSYSWAGGEKLFF.

This clone has just a few counts. The J gene is TRBJ1-1, the V gene TRBV7-8, with D unclear. Trimming removed 3 bases from V and 1 base from J, with 6 bases in between. Germline CDR1 SGHVS, CDR2 FQNEAQ. This CDR3 region has 13 residues. CDR3 nucleotide sequence: TGTGCCAGCAGCTTCTCGGGGAACACTGAAGCTTTCTTT. This codes for CASSFSGNTEAFF.

The genes are TRBV7-9 and TRBJ1-1; no definite D call. Per the germline V gene, CDR1 is SEHNR and CDR2 is FQNEAQ (reference sequence). Trimming left V 5 bases short and J 6 bases short, with 10 bases between. The CDR3 runs 12 residues. This CDR3 reads CASSPEAPEAFF. In DNA form, the CDR3 reads TGTGCCAGCAGCCCGGAGGCGCCTGAAGCTTTCTTT.

V usage is TRBV28 and J usage is TRBJ1-1; the D gene is possibly TRBD1 (6 bases). The CDR3 is 16 amino acids. The V gene's germline CDR1 is MDHEN and CDR2 SYDVKM. V was shortened by 10 bases and J by 3 bases, with 24 bases between the two germline ends. Here the CDR3 DNA reads TGTGCCACCGAAAATTTGAAGTGGGCAGGGGACACTGAAGCTTTCTTT. Translated, it gives CATENLKWAGDTEAFF.

DNA for the CDR3: TGTGCCAGCAGCCCCCGACAGGGTCCCTACGAGCAGTACTTC. Translation: CASSPRQGPYEQYF. The chain uses TRBV7-3 and TRBJ2-7; 7 bases match TRBD1. The CDR3 extends over 14 amino acids. Germline V gene lookup returns CDR1 SGHTA and CDR2 FQGTGA. V lost 5 bases to trimming and J lost 2 bases; unmatched junction nucleotides: 6.

This clone was seen once. CDR3 nucleotide sequence: TGTGCCAGCAGCTCGGGGGGGCCTTACAATGAGCAGTTCTTC. Encoded protein: CASSSGGPYNEQFF. V is TRBV11-3 and J is TRBJ2-1, with TRBD2 identical over 8 bases. The CDR3 extends over 14 amino acids. The ends lost 4 bases at V and 4 bases at J; junction bases unmatched: 3. Germline CDR1 reads SGHNT; CDR2 reads YENEEA.

The V and J genes are TRBV19 and TRBJ2-7; D is ambiguous. The ends were cut back, 5 bases at V and 2 bases at J, with 13 bases in the middle. Germline CDR1 LNHDA, CDR2 SQIVND (reference sequence). The CDR3 loop spans 14 amino acids. The CDR3 here is CASSDSAVAYEQYF. CDR3 coding DNA: TGTGCCAGTAGTGACTCGGCTGTAGCCTACGAGCAGTACTTC. Using reference TRBV19 and TRBJ2-7 for the parts outside the CDR3, the full variable domain is DGGITQSPKYLFRKEGQNVTLSCEQNLNHDAMYWYRQDPGQGLRLIYYSQIVNDFQKGDIAEGYSVSREKKESFPLTVTSAQKNPTAFYLCASSDSAVAYEQYFGPGTRLTVT.

The V call is TRBV6-5, the J call TRBJ1-4; D remains unclear. Trimming stripped 0 bases from V and 10 bases from J, with 6 bases between. Per germline, CDR1 MNHEY and CDR2 SVGAGI. This CDR3 spans 12 amino acids. This CDR3 reads CASSYSSGKLFF. The CDR3 DNA reads as TGTGCCAGCAGTTACTCTTCCGGAAAACTGTTTTTT.

The chain employs TRBV7-2 and TRBJ2-3; D is perhaps TRBD2 (6 bases). CDR1 is SGHTA and CDR2 is FQGNSA in the germline V gene. Trimming shortened V by 5 bases and J by 4 bases, and 16 bases separated the two germline ends. The CDR3 consists of 15 residues. As DNA, the CDR3 is TGTGCCAGCAGCCCCCGCGGGGTTATTCCAGATACGCAGTATTTT. It translates to CASSPRGVIPDTQYF.

J is TRBJ2-1 and V is TRBV6-1, with D tentatively TRBD2 (6 bases). Germline assignment: CDR1 MNHNS and CDR2 SASEGT. The V and J ends lost 6 bases and 7 bases respectively, with 16 bases between them. This CDR3 region has 14 residues. For the CDR3, the DNA is TGTGCCAGCAGACCGGGACTGATAGGGAATGAGCAGTTCTTC. It yields the protein CASRPGLIGNEQFF.

This clone appeared a few times. This chain joins TRBV10-1 and TRBJ2-5; the D gene is possibly TRBD2 (5 bases). V was cut by 11 bases and J by 7 bases, with 23 bases left in between. Germline CDR1 and CDR2: WNHNN and SYGVQD (reference sequence). The CDR3 runs to 14 residues. This CDR3 reads CARSWSRGYWTQYF. The CDR3 nucleotides are TGCGCCCGCTCCTGGTCACGGGGATATTGGACCCAGTACTTC.

The chain joins TRBV28 to TRBJ1-6; D gene uncertain. CDR3 length equals 13 residues. Trimming removed 6 bases at V and 8 bases at J, with 11 bases between. The germline V gene encodes CDR1 MDHEN and CDR2 SYDVKM. In nucleotides, the CDR3 is TGTGCCAGCAGACCACTGGTCGATTCACCCCTCCACTTT. Translating gives CASRPLVDSPLHF.

This clone was recorded only once. The CDR3 sequence: CASSRGTGGSYEQYF. CDR3 nucleotides: TGCGCCAGCAGCCGTGGGACAGGGGGCTCCTACGAGCAGTACTTC. V and J are TRBV5-1 and TRBJ2-7; 11 positions match TRBD1. The CDR3 spans 15 residues. Trimming at V came to 4 bases and at J to 0 bases, leaving 3 bases not matched to a gene. Germline V gene sequence: CDR1 SGHRS, CDR2 YFSETQ.

The V gene is TRBV29-1, the J gene TRBJ1-1; D perhaps matches TRBD1 (5 bases). This CDR3 has 14 amino acids. Germline CDR1 and CDR2: SQVTM and ANQGSEA. Trimming stripped 7 bases from V and 2 bases from J, with 17 bases between. In DNA, the CDR3 is TGCAGCGCCCTCAAAGGGGATTGTAACACTGAAGCTTTCTTT. This translates into CSALKGDCNTEAFF. Filled out from reference TRBV29-1 and TRBJ1-1, the complete variable domain reads SAVISQKPSRDICQRGTSLTIQCQVDSQVTMMFWYRQQPGQSLTLIATANQGSEATYESGFVIDKFPISRPNLTFSTLTVSNMSPEDSSIYLCSALKGDCNTEAFFGQGTRLTVV.

Here the CDR3 reads CASSAGLADTDTQYF. CDR3 bases: TGTGCCAGCAGCGCCGGACTAGCGGACACAGATACGCAGTATTTT. The V call is TRBV9, the J call TRBJ2-3, with 10 bases aligning to TRBD2. With 3 bases clipped from V and 2 bases from J, the junction kept 3 bases outside the gene matches. The germline V gene has CDR1 SGDLS and CDR2 YYNGEE. The CDR3 contains 15 residues.

This chain uses TRBV5-1 with TRBJ1-4; D gene uncertain. The CDR3 spans 16 residues. The V and J ends lost 1 base and 0 bases respectively, with 10 bases between them. The germline V gene has CDR1 SGHRS and CDR2 YFSETQ. The CDR3 region is CASSLRGSATNEKLFF. CDR3 coding DNA: TGCGCCAGCAGCTTGCGGGGTTCTGCAACTAATGAAAAACTGTTTTTT.

In nucleotides, the CDR3 is TGTGCCAGCAGCAAACGACTAGCGGGATCCTACGAGCAGTACTTC. As protein: CASSKRLAGSYEQYF. The V and J genes are TRBV9 and TRBJ2-7, with 11 positions matching TRBD2. Germline trimming cut 4 bases from V and 1 base from J; bases unmatched to any gene: 4. The CDR3 has 15 amino acids. Germline CDR1 is SGDLS and CDR2 is YYNGEE.

The chain links TRBV4-1 to TRBJ1-1; D unresolved. Germline CDR1 is MGHRA and CDR2 is YSYEKL. The V gene lost 1 base and the J gene lost 3 bases, with 18 bases spanning the gap. The CDR3 length is 17 residues. Here the CDR3 reads CASSQVISIREDTEAFF. The CDR3 coding sequence is TGCGCCAGCAGCCAAGTGATTTCTATCCGGGAGGACACTGAAGCTTTCTTT.